This T cell receptor beta chain was obtained from a study of human T cells and chemical hapten exposure (dated by TCRdb to the early 2020s). Some background on the complete study: For sensitization, 2% DPC in acetone was applied to an approximately 2 cm by approximately 2 cm area of upper inner arm skin. Most of the patients in the cohort were female, and the cohort covered alopecia areata with under or over 50% scalp involvement, alopecia totalis and alopecia universalis. Blood for TCR sequencing was provided by twenty-nine alopecia patients at one to four time points (pre-sensitization, 2, 6 and 24 weeks). Libraries were pooled for sequencing, and variation in per-sample TCR yields was attributed mainly to small differences in library volumes within the pool. The study tracked peripheral blood TCR repertoire changes in vivo during primary and secondary sensitization to the hapten diphenylcyclopropenone (DPC) in alopecia patients. Patient blood was sampled pre-sensitization (week 0) and at 2, 6 and about 24 weeks after DPC sensitization. Weekly therapeutic DPC doses were additionally applied to the scalp of patients throughout the roughly 23-week study period. Patch testing was done on the upper back using Finn chambers containing 0.01% DPC, and results were scored after 6 days according to International Contact Dermatitis Research Group standards. Study-wide conclusions, independent of this receptor: Repeated subsampling changed both the strength of the expansion versus patch-test correlation and the threshold at which that correlation became significant. Alopecia, a presumed autoimmune disease, was present in all patients, so the immune response of the patients might differ from that of healthy individuals. Patch test score correlated positively with the number of PT1 expanded TCRs, reaching significance at thresholds 8, 16 and 32 but not at 4. DPC sensitization did not change the number of TCRs with a frequency above 1 in 1000, and there was no evidence of changes in global repertoire structure. Significantly more large CDR3 similarity clusters were formed by expanded TCRs than by pre-sensitization or healthy control sets, consistent with antigen-driven responses.

Spanning cysteine to phenylalanine, the CDR3 consists of 14 amino acids. The CDR3 DNA has 42 bases and is translated from base 1. Here V drops 7 bases and J drops 0 bases, and the junction holds 2 bases not matched to any gene. CDR1 and CDR2, looked up from the germline V gene, are MNHEY and SVGEGT. Library prep was done by RACE. These reads were obtained on a NextSeq 500. During library preparation, unique molecular identifiers were attached to individual cDNA molecules so that TCRs could be counted quantitatively and reproducibly. Each blood RNA sample was used to sequence both TCR alpha and TCR beta chains. In the paper's pipeline: Samples had a median of about 90,000 TCRs, with a range from roughly 23,224 to 750,000. The Decombinator software suite was used to annotate the V, J and CDR3 of the TCR reads. To make PS versus PT1 abundance plots, every sample was subsampled to the same number of TCRs (28,000). TCRs were defined as expanded if absent before sensitization and observed at least eight times at the 2-week time point. Using fastp at Q25 and MiXCR, TCRdb reprocessed the public reads and kept productive beta chains. Each CDR3 protein gets just one entry, which takes the most common genes and DNA from the rows behind it. TCRdb, not the original authors, processed these V and J calls. The sample includes 200,000 to 300,000 distinct CDR3 sequences, with about 9% observed a single time. The top ten constitute approximately 2.3% of the sample.

This clonotype was seen repeatedly, ten times or more. This clone's antigen is unknown. Per-nucleotide qualities are absent, and no much larger clonotype sits a single base away. The sample's time point label, decoded: pre-sensitization, week 0. This specimen's treatment or condition label, interpreted: therapeutic diphenylcyclopropenone sensitization with weekly scalp DPC. Blood at each patch-test visit was drawn before the patch test was applied. Patients were considered eligible if aged 18 to 70, diagnosed with alopecia and deemed suitable for DPC therapy, and patients were excluded if pregnant. Total RNA was isolated from unfractionated whole blood collected in Tempus Blood RNA tubes.

Sample: whole blood, taken in connection with sensitization to the hapten diphenylcyclopropenone (DPC). The source of this sequence is a woman aged 40 to 50 with alopecia areata. Some clones in this sample may be carry-over from other donors' samples. The chain is assembled from TRBV6-2 or TRBV6-3 and TRBJ2-7, and TRBD2 aligns with 11 junction nucleotides. Read as DNA, the sequence is TGTGCCAGCACCGGGACTAGCGGCTCCTACGAGCAGTACTTC. Protein translation: CASTGTSGSYEQYF.